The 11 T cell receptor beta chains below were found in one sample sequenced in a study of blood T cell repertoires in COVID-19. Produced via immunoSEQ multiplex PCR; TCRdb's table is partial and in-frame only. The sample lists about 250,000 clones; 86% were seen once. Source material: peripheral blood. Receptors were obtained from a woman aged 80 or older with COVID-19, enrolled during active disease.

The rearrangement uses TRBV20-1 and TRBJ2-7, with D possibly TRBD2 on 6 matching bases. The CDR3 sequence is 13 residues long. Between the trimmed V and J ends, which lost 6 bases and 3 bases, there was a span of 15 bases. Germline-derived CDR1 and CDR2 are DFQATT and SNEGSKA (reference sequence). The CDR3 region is CSASWGVRYEQYV. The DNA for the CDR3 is TGCAGTGCGAGTTGGGGGGTCCGCTACGAGCAGTACGTC.

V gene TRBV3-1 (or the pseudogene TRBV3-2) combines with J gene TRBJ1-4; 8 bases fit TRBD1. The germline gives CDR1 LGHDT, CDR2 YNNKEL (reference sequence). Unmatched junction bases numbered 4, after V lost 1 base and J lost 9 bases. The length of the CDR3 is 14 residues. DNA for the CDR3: TGTGCCAGCAGCCAAGGTACAGGGGGGAAAAAACTGTTTTTT. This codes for CASSQGTGGKKLFF.

The CDR3 loop is CASSRLAGDGEQYF. CDR3 nucleotide sequence: TGTGCCAGCAGCCGTCTAGCGGGGGATGGGGAGCAGTACTTC. The rearrangement joins TRBV3-1 (or the pseudogene TRBV3-2) to TRBJ2-7; 10 bases fit TRBD2. The CDR3 loop spans 14 amino acids. Germline CDR1 LGHDT, CDR2 YNNKEL (reference sequence). With 4 bases clipped from V and 7 bases from J, the junction kept 7 bases outside the gene matches.

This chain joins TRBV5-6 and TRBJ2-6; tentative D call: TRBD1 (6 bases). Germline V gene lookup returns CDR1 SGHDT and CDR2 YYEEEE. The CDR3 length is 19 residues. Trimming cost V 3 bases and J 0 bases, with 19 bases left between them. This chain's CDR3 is CASSSTGTRDSSGANVLTF. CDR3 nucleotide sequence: TGTGCCAGCAGCTCCACCGGGACACGTGATAGCTCTGGGGCCAACGTCCTGACTTTC.

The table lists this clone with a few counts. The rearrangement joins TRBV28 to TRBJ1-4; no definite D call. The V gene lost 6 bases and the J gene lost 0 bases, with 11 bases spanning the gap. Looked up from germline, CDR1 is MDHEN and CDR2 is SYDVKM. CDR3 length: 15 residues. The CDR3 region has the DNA TGTGCCAGCAGCTTGGCGGGTTCAACTAATGAAAAACTGTTTTTT. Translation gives CASSLAGSTNEKLFF.

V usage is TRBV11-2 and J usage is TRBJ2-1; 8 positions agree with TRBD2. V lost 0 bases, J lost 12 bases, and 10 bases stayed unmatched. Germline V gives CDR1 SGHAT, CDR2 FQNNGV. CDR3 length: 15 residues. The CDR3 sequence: CASSLDPASGRSQFF. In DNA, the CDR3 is TGTGCCAGCAGCTTAGACCCGGCTAGCGGGCGGTCGCAGTTCTTC.

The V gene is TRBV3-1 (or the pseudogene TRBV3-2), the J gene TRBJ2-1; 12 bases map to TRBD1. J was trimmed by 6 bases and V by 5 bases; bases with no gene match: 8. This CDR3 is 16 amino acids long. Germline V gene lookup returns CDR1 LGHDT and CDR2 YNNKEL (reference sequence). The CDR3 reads CASSATGTGGGNEQFF. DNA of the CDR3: TGTGCCAGCAGCGCGACCGGGACAGGGGGCGGCAATGAGCAGTTCTTC.

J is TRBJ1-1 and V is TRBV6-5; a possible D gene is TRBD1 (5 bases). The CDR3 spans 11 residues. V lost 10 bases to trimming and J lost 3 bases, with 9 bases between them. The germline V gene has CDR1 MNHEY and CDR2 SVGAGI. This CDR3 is CANRGDTEAFF. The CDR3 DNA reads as TGTGCCAATCGGGGGGACACTGAAGCTTTCTTT.

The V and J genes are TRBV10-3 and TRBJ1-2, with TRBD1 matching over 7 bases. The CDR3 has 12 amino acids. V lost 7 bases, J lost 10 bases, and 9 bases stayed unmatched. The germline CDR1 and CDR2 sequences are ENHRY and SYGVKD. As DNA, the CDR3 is TGTGCCATCACCGTAGACAGGGTCGCCTACACCTTC. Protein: CAITVDRVAYTF.

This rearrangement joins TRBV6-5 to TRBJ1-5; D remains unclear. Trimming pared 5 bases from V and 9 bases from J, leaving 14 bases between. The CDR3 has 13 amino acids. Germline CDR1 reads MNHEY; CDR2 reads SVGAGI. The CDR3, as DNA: TGTGCCAGCAGTCCGACCGCGGGAAGGCCCCAGCATTTT. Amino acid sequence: CASSPTAGRPQHF.

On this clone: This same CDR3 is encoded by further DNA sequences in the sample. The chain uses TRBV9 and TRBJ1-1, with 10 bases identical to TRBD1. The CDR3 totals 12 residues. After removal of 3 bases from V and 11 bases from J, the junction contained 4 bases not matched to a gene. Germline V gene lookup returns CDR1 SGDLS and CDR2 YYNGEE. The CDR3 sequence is CASSAPGQGAFF. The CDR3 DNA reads TGTGCCAGCAGCGCCCCGGGACAGGGGGCTTTCTTT.